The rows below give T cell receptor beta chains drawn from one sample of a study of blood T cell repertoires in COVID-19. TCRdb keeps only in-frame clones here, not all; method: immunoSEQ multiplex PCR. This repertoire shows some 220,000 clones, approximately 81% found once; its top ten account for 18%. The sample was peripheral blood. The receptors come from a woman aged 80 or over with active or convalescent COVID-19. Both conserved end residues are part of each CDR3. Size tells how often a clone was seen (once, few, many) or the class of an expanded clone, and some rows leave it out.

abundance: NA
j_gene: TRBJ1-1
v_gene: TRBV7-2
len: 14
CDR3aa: CASSISTALTEAFF

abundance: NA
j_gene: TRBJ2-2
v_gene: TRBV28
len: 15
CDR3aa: CASSLLLDRGGELFF

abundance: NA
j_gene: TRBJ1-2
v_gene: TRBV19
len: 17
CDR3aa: CASTDGGKRRPFYGYTF

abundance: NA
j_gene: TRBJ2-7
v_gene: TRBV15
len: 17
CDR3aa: CATSRDLKRGFSYEQYF

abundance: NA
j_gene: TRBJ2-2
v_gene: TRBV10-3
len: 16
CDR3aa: CAISGGPGMGTGELFF

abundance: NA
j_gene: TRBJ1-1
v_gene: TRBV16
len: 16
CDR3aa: CASSQTAGGGRTEAFF

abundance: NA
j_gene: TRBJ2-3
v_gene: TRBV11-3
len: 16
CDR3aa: CASSPSARGGSDTQYF

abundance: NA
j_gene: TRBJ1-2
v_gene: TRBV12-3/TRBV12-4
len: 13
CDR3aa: CASSPRVGYGYTF

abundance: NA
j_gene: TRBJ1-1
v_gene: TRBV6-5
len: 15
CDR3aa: CASSLTGGLKTEAFF

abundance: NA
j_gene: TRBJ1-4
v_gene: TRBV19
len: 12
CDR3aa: CASRSGNEKLFF

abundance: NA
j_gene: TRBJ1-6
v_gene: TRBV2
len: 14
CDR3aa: CASRQGTLDSPLHF

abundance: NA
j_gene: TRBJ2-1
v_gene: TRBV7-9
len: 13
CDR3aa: CASSDRVGRWQFF

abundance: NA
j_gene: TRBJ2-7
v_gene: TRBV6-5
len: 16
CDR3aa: CASSYREPLSYYEQYF

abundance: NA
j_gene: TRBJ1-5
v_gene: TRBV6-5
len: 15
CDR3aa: CASSYGTGYNQPQHF

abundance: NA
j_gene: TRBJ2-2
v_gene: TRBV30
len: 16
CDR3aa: CAWSVPPRGRNGELFF

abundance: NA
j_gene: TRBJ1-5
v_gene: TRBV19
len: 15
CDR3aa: CASQTQAGSNQPQHF

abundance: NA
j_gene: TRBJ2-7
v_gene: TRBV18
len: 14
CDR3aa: CASSPNQGAYEQYF

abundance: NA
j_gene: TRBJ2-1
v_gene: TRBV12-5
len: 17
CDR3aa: CASGLAQGGQGSHEQFF

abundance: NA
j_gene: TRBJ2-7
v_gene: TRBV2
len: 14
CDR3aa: CASSLGTGMNEQYF

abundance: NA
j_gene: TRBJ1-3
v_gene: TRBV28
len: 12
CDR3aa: CASSMMAGTRYF

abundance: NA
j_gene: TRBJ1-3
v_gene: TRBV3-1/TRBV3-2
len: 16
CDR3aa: CASSQAIQLVGNTIYF

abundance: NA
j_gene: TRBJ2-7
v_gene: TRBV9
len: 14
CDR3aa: CASSPASRGYEQYF

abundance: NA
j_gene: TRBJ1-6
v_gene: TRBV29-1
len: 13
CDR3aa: CSVEFFVGGSLHF

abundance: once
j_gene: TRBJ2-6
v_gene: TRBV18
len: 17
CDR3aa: CASSPATASSGANVLTF

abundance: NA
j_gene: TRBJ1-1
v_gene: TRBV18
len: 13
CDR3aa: CASSPSRGTEAFF

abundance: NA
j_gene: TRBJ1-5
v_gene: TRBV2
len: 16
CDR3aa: CASSILTGTGVQPQHF

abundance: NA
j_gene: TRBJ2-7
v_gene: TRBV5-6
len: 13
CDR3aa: CASSLVWGDEQYF

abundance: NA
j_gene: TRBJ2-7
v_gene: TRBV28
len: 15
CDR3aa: CASSSDGSRSYEQYF